This T cell receptor beta chain was identified in a study of radiotherapy plus CTLA-4 blockade in lung cancer. Study background: Among patients, roughly 18% showed objective responses, and approximately 29% had disease control.

Repertoires were generated with immunoSEQ multiplex PCR, while TCRdb's copy carries only in-frame clones and drops some. The sample records about 120,000 clones, more than 65% being singletons. CDR1 and CDR2 from the germline V gene are MGHRA and YSYEKL. V was cut by 2 bases and J by 4 bases, with 17 bases left in between. The CDR3 sequence is 16 residues long. Each patient with chemo-refractory metastatic non-small-cell lung cancer was treated with focal radiation plus CTLA-4 blockade using ipilimumab. As to this clone: The antigen is undetermined.

Notes on the study in general: Peripheral blood showed expansion of tumor-derived TCR clones after radiotherapy and ipilimumab.

This sample comprised peripheral blood, obtained from a patient treated with radiotherapy plus ipilimumab. The V gene is TRBV4-1, the J gene TRBJ1-1; maybe TRBD1 (5 bases). The sequence was obtained from a human donor with non-small cell lung cancer that progressed on radiotherapy plus ipilimumab. Some clones in this sample may be carry-over from other donors' samples. CDR3 sequence reads: CASSQIGDLMSTEAFF. As DNA, the CDR3 is TGCGCCAGCAGCCAAATAGGGGACCTCATGAGCACTGAAGCTTTCTTT.